The sequence of this T cell receptor (beta chain) was determined in a study of metastatic and nonmetastatic thyroid tumors. Turning to the study itself: Malignant thyroid and benign thyroid patients provided blood and tumor or nodule tissue whose repertoires were compared.

Through MiXCR, TCRdb re-clonotyped the PCR reads. The data hold about 15,000 clones, with approximately 31% observed a single time. Among the patients, none had received any treatment before thyroid surgery. Unmatched junction bases numbered 2, after V lost 0 bases and J lost 7 bases. Germline CDR1 is SGHRS and CDR2 is YFSETQ. The CDR3 spans 15 residues. Input material: blood. This TCR was sampled from a female donor with papillary thyroid cancer or a benign thyroid nodule (not recorded which). Some clones in this sample may be carry-over from other donors' samples. The chain recombines TRBV5-1 with TRBJ2-1; 12 positions agree with TRBD2. The CDR3: CASSLELAGGNEQFF. The CDR3 DNA is TGCGCCAGCAGCTTGGAACTAGCGGGAGGTAATGAGCAGTTCTTC.